What follows are 24 T cell receptor beta chains derived from one specimen sequenced in a study of cytomegalovirus exposure and HLA in healthy donors. The PCR was carried out with 60 Vbeta primers and 13 Jbeta primers. Clones were read by immunoSEQ multiplex PCR, and TCRdb kept only the in-frame ones, dropping some. This table holds approximately 210,000 clones, roughly 80% found once. The sequencing sample was made of PBMCs. Receptors were obtained from a man between 40 and 49 years old in good health and CMV-seropositive.

This clone was seen a handful of times. The gene calls are TRBV19 and TRBJ1-1; TRBD1 agrees at 7 bases. The germline V gene has CDR1 LNHDA and CDR2 SQIVND (reference sequence). Trimming cost V 3 bases and J 3 bases; bases outside gene matches: 10. The CDR3 consists of 16 residues. DNA of the CDR3: TGTGCCAGTAGTATTCCCGAAGAGGGGGCATACACTGAAGCTTTCTTT. This gives the protein CASSIPEEGAYTEAFF. Based on the CDR3 plus reference TRBV19 and TRBJ1-1, the full variable domain is DGGITQSPKYLFRKEGQNVTLSCEQNLNHDAMYWYRQDPGQGLRLIYYSQIVNDFQKGDIAEGYSVSREKKESFPLTVTSAQKNPTAFYLCASSIPEEGAYTEAFFGQGTRLTVV.

The CDR3 here is CASSEGERGPSQPQHF. CDR3 nucleotide sequence: TGTGCCAGCAGTGAAGGGGAGAGGGGGCCTAGTCAGCCCCAGCATTTT. V usage is TRBV25-1 and J usage is TRBJ1-5; 7 nucleotides line up with TRBD1. This CDR3 is built from 16 residues. After removal of 2 bases from V and 6 bases from J, the junction contained 10 bases not matched to a gene. CDR1 and CDR2 (germline): MGHDK, SYGVNS.

The CDR3, as DNA: TGTGCCAGTAGTCAAACTAGCGGGACCTCCTACGAGCAGTACGTC. Amino acid sequence: CASSQTSGTSYEQYV. The chain combines TRBV19 with TRBJ2-7, with 10 bases identical to TRBD2. Trimming cost V 5 bases and J 0 bases; bases outside gene matches: 4. The CDR3 has 15 amino acids. Germline V gene lookup returns CDR1 LNHDA and CDR2 SQIVND (reference sequence).

The V gene is TRBV5-6, the J gene TRBJ2-1; tentatively, D is TRBD2 (5 bases). V was trimmed by 4 bases and J by 6 bases, leaving 11 bases between them. Germline V gene data show CDR1 as SGHDT and CDR2 as YYEEEE. The CDR3 is 13 amino acids. CDR3 in DNA: TGTGCCAGCAGCACTAGTAGCAGCAATGAGCAGTTCTTC. Translation: CASSTSSSNEQFF.

The chain employs TRBV6-1 and TRBJ2-7; D remains unclear. Trimming stripped 6 bases from V and 0 bases from J, with 9 bases between. The CDR3 runs to 13 residues. Germline lookup yields CDR1 MNHNS and CDR2 SASEGT. CDR3 nucleotide sequence: TGTGCCAGCAGCAAGGCTAGCTCCTACGAGCAGTACTTC. This gives the protein CASSKASSYEQYF.

A remark on this clone: This specimen includes other DNA sequences encoding the same CDR3. The rearrangement links TRBV27 to TRBJ2-1; the match to TRBD2 covers 9 bases. Germline-derived CDR1 and CDR2 are MNHEY and SMNVEV (reference sequence). The trim removed 3 bases at V and 0 bases at J, leaving 0 bases unmatched. The CDR3 sequence is 15 residues long. The CDR3 loop is CASSFSGSSYNEQFF. The CDR3 bases are TGTGCCAGCAGTTTTAGCGGGAGCTCCTACAATGAGCAGTTCTTC.

The gene calls are TRBV30 and TRBJ2-3, with D maybe TRBD1 (6 bases). Per germline, CDR1 GTSNPN and CDR2 SVGIG (reference sequence). V lost 4 bases and J 0 bases, leaving 20 bases between the germline ends. The CDR3 spans 17 residues. CDR3 amino acids: CAWMPRRDTRSTDTQYF. CDR3 sequence (DNA): TGTGCCTGGATGCCTCGACGGGACACCCGAAGCACAGATACGCAGTATTTT.

The rearrangement uses TRBV10-2 and TRBJ2-2, with 7 bases aligning to TRBD1. The CDR3 is 15 amino acids. Germline V gene data show CDR1 as WSHSY and CDR2 as SAAADI. The V gene end was trimmed by 4 bases and the J gene end by 4 bases; junction bases not matched to a gene: 6. CDR3 sequence reads: CASSGDRVGTGELFF. The CDR3 DNA reads TGCGCCAGCAGTGGAGACAGGGTGGGCACCGGGGAGCTGTTTTTT.

V is TRBV9 and J is TRBJ2-7, with 9 bases aligning to TRBD2. From germline, CDR1 is SGDLS and CDR2 YYNGEE. Unmatched junction bases numbered 9, after V lost 0 bases and J lost 5 bases. The CDR3 has 16 amino acids. CDR3 DNA: TGTGCCAGCAGCGTAGGGAAAGTAGCGGGAGCGGACGAGCAGTACTTC. Amino acids: CASSVGKVAGADEQYF.

This clone was seen more than once but under ten times. J is TRBJ2-5 and V is TRBV29-1, with 7 nucleotides matching TRBD2. The CDR3 is 13 residues long. The germline CDR1 and CDR2 sequences are SQVTM and ANQGSEA. The V and J ends lost 6 bases and 1 base, in that order; junction bases with no gene match: 5. The CDR3 DNA reads TGCAGCGTCCAGGGAGGGGTCCAAGAGACCCAGTACTTC. Amino acids: CSVQGGVQETQYF.

The chain uses TRBV15 and TRBJ1-5, with 9 bases aligning to TRBD1. Per the germline V gene, CDR1 is LNHNV and CDR2 is YYDKDF (reference sequence). This CDR3 is built from 15 residues. With 0 bases clipped from V and 5 bases from J, the junction kept 2 bases outside the gene matches. CDR3 protein: CATSRDTGGHQPQHF. CDR3 coding DNA: TGTGCCACCAGCAGAGACACAGGGGGCCATCAGCCCCAGCATTTT.

The chain is built from TRBV19 and TRBJ2-7; 7 nucleotides align to TRBD2. After removal of 9 bases from V and 3 bases from J, the junction contained 11 bases not matched to a gene. CDR3 length: 14 residues. Germline V gives CDR1 LNHDA, CDR2 SQIVND (reference sequence). CDR3 sequence: CASLGERDNYEQYF. The CDR3 DNA sequence: TGTGCCAGCTTGGGCGAGCGGGATAACTACGAGCAGTACTTC.

J is TRBJ1-1 and V is TRBV6-1, with 10 bases identical to TRBD1. Trimming removed 6 bases from V and 4 bases from J; junction bases left unmatched: 5. This CDR3 is built from 14 residues. CDR1 MNHNS and CDR2 SASEGT come from the germline V gene. The DNA of the CDR3 is TGTGCCAGCAGCCGACAGGGGGCGTCCACTGAAGCTTTCTTT. Encoded protein: CASSRQGASTEAFF.

The chain has TRBV19 and TRBJ1-1; 7 bases align to TRBD1. The CDR3 runs to 17 residues. Germline CDR1 and CDR2: LNHDA and SQIVND (reference sequence). Trimming took 5 bases from V and 0 from J; bases not matched to a gene: 12. DNA of the CDR3: TGTGCCAGTAGTTTGCAGGGGGTTACGTTTATGAACACTGAAGCTTTCTTT. Protein product: CASSLQGVTFMNTEAFF.

The chain is built from TRBV7-9 and TRBJ1-5; 7 bases align to TRBD1. This CDR3 region has 14 residues. Germline lookup yields CDR1 SEHNR and CDR2 FQNEAQ (reference sequence). The V and J ends lost 5 bases and 0 bases, in that order; junction bases with no gene match: 1. CDR3 bases: TGTGCCAGCAGCCGGGACAGTAGCAATCAGCCCCAGCATTTT. Translation gives CASSRDSSNQPQHF. Full variable domain (outside the CDR3, taken from reference TRBV7-9 and TRBJ1-5): DTGVSQNPRHKITKRGQNVTFRCDPISEHNRLYWYRQTLGQGPEFLTYFQNEAQLEKSRLLSDRFSAERPKGSFSTLEIQRTEQGDSAMYLCASSRDSSNQPQHFGDGTRLSIL.

The chain recombines TRBV2 with TRBJ1-4; TRBD1 matches 7 bases. There are 15 residues in the CDR3. Per the germline V gene, CDR1 is SNHLY and CDR2 is FYNNEI. V lost 8 bases, J lost 0 bases, and 6 bases stayed unmatched. The CDR3 coding sequence is TGTGCCAGCGCCCTGGGGACAGCAACTAATGAAAAACTGTTTTTT. Translated, it gives CASALGTATNEKLFF.

V gene TRBV7-6 combines with J gene TRBJ1-2; D ambiguous. Per germline, CDR1 SGHVS and CDR2 FNYEAQ. Deletions cut 4 bases from V and 8 bases from J, with 14 bases between. The CDR3 length is 13 residues. Written as DNA, the CDR3 is TGTGCCAGCAGCTCCATCCTCAGCGAAGGCTACACCTTC. This codes for CASSSILSEGYTF.

This clone has just one count. The chain is built from TRBV27 and TRBJ2-1, with TRBD2 as a possible D gene (5 bases). Trimming took 8 bases from V and 0 from J, leaving 11 bases between them. The CDR3 covers 14 residues. CDR1 is MNHEY, CDR2 SMNVEV, per germline (reference sequence). The CDR3 nucleotides read TGTGCCAGCCAACGGGATAACTCCTACAATGAGCAGTTCTTC. It codes for CASQRDNSYNEQFF.

The chain recombines TRBV27 with TRBJ2-7, with TRBD1 matching over 11 bases. The CDR3 sequence is 16 residues long. Trimming at V came to 6 bases and at J to 11 bases, leaving 18 bases not matched to a gene. CDR1 is MNHEY and CDR2 is SMNVEV in the germline V gene (reference sequence). CDR3 residues: CASSRRAGTGGYREYF. The CDR3 DNA reads as TGTGCCAGCAGCCGCCGGGCCGGGACAGGGGGTTATCGGGAGTACTTC.

The chain joins TRBV5-4 to TRBJ1-2; a possible D gene is TRBD1 (6 bases). V was clipped by 0 bases and J by 3 bases, with 9 bases between them. CDR3 length: 14 residues. Germline V gene lookup returns CDR1 SGHNT and CDR2 YYREEE (reference sequence). The CDR3 coding sequence is TGTGCCAGCAGCTTGGGGACAGTCTACTATGGCTACACCTTC. It encodes CASSLGTVYYGYTF.

CDR3 region: CSVFGGADTQYF. The CDR3 bases are TGCAGCGTTTTCGGCGGTGCAGATACGCAGTATTTT. The chain combines TRBV29-1 with TRBJ2-3; unclear D gene. V gave up 5 bases and J gave up 4 bases, with 10 bases separating them. The CDR3 runs to 12 residues. CDR1 is SQVTM, CDR2 ANQGSEA, per germline.

CDR3 sequence (DNA): TGCGCCAGCAGCGCGGGTGGGTCCACGAACACTGAAGCTTTCTTT. Residues: CASSAGGSTNTEAFF. The chain joins TRBV5-1 to TRBJ1-1, with D uncertain. Trimming left V 4 bases short and J 1 base short, with 14 bases between. The CDR3 covers 15 residues. The germline CDR1 and CDR2 sequences are SGHRS and YFSETQ.

CDR3 DNA sequence: TGCGCCAGCACCCCGAGAGGGCGGTACAATGAGCAGTTCTTC. Translating it yields CASTPRGRYNEQFF. The rearrangement links TRBV10-1 to TRBJ2-1; D perhaps matches TRBD2 (5 bases). Germline CDR1 is WNHNN and CDR2 is SYGVQD (reference sequence). V was shortened by 7 bases and J by 4 bases, with 14 bases between the two germline ends. This CDR3 comprises 14 residues.

The rearrangement uses TRBV4-1 and TRBJ2-5; the match to TRBD2 covers 10 bases. With V trimmed by 2 bases and J by 7 bases, 10 bases remained unmatched. The germline V gene has CDR1 MGHRA and CDR2 YSYEKL. This CDR3 has 16 residues. CDR3 residues: CASSQTSGKDGGTQYF. The CDR3, as DNA: TGCGCCAGCAGCCAAACTAGCGGGAAGGATGGTGGGACCCAGTACTTC.